The clone carrying this T cell receptor beta chain appeared a single time. At the survey level, the v3.0 immunoSEQ assay was run. TCRdb keeps only in-frame clones here, not all; method: immunoSEQ multiplex PCR. The repertoire holds approximately 19,000 clones, with around 90% as singletons. The data were obtained in a study of long-term antiretroviral therapy in people with HIV. CDR1 is SGHAT, CDR2 FQNNGV, per germline. The CDR3 covers 15 residues. Trimming took off 4 bases at V and 5 bases at J, with 17 bases between the two ends. The clonotype was recovered from a man aged 18 to 29 with HIV. The rearrangement links TRBV11-2 to TRBJ2-5; a weak D match, TRBD1 (6 bases). The sample in question was unsorted PBMCs, obtained 2.1 years after starting antiretroviral therapy. Written as DNA, the CDR3 is TGTGCCAGCAGCTCGGGACAACAAAGGGGGGAGACCCAGTACTTC. Protein: CASSSGQQRGETQYF.